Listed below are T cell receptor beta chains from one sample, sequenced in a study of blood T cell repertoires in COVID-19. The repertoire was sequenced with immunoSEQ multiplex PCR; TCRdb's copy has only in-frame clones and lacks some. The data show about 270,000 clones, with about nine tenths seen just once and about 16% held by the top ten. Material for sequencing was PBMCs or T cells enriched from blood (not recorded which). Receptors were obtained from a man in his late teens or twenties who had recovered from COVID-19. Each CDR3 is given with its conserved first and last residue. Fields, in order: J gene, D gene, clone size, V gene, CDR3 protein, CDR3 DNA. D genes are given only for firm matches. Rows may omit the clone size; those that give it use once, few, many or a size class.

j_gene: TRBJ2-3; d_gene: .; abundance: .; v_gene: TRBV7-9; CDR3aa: CASSLHGQSTWGTDTQYF; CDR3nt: TGTGCCAGCAGCTTACACGGACAGAGTACCTGGGGCACAGATACGCAGTATTTT
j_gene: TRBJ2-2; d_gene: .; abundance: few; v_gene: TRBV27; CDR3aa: CASSLSRPSRGYTGELFF; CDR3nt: TGTGCCAGCAGTTTATCTCGGCCCTCGAGGGGGTACACCGGGGAGCTGTTTTTT
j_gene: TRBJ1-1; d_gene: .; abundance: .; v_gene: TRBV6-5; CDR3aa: CASEAGSSSPGAFF; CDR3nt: TGTGCCAGCGAAGCAGGGTCCAGTTCCCCGGGTGCTTTCTTT
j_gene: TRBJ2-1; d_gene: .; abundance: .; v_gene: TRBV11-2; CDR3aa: CASSSGFGYEQFF; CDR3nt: TGTGCCAGCAGCTCGGGATTTGGGTATGAGCAGTTCTTC
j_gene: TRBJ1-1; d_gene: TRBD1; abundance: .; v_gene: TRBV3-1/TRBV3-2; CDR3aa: CASSLGTGAMNTEAFF; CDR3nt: TGTGCCAGCAGCCTGGGAACAGGGGCCATGAACACTGAAGCTTTCTTT
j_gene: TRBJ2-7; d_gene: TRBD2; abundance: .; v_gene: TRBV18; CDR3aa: CASSPRGASYEQYF; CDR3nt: TGTGCCAGCTCACCGCGGGGGGCCTCCTACGAGCAGTACTTC
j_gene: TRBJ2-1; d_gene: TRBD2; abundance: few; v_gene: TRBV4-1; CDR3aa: CASSQDTSGRPWNEQFF; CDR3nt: TGCGCCAGCAGCCAAGATACCAGCGGGAGGCCCTGGAATGAGCAGTTCTTC
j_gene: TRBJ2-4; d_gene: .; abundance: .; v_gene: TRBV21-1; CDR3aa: CASSKEVIAGGWRKNIQYF; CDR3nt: TGTGCCAGCAGCAAAGAGGTTATAGCGGGAGGGTGGAGGAAAAACATTCAGTACTTC
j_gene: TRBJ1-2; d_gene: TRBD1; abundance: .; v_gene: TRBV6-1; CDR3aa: CASSGPLGQGGNYGYTF; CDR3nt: TGTGCCAGCAGTGGGCCCCTGGGACAGGGAGGGAACTATGGCTACACCTTC
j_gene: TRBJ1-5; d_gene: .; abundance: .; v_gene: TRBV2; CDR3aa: CASSERSGNQPQHF; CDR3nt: TGTGCCAGCAGTGAAAGGTCGGGGAATCAGCCCCAGCATTTT
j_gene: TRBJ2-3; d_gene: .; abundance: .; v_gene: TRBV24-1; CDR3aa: CATSSTGVGTDTQYF; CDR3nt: TGTGCCACCAGCTCTACGGGGGTTGGCACAGATACGCAGTATTTT
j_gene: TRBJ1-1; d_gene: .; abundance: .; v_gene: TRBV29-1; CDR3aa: CSVKPRGVGTEAFF; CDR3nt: TGCAGCGTGAAACCGCGCGGGGTGGGCACTGAAGCTTTCTTT
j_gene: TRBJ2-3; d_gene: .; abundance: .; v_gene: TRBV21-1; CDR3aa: CASSRGLAGNTDTQYF; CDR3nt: TGTGCCAGCAGCAGGGGACTAGCGGGAAACACAGATACGCAGTATTTT
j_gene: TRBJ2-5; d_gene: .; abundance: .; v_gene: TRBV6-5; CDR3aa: CASSRDSNGPGTQYF; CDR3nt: TGTGCCAGCAGCCGGGACTCAAACGGTCCAGGGACCCAGTACTTC
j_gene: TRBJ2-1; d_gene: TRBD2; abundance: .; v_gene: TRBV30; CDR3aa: CAWSVLGLAGGQVF; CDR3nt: TGTGCCTGGAGTGTGTTGGGACTAGCGGGGGGTCAGGTCTTC
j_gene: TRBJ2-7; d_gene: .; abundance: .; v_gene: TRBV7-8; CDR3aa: CASSLALHGGTYEQYF; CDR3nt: TGTGCCAGCAGCTTAGCCCTACATGGCGGCACCTACGAGCAGTACTTC
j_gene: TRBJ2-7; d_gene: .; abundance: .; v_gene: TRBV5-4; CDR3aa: CASSLSIQGSEQYF; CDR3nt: TGTGCCAGCAGCTTGTCCATACAGGGTTCCGAGCAGTACTTC
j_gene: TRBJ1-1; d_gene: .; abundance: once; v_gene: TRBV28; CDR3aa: CASSSPGGNTEAFF; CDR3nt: TGTGCCAGCAGTTCGCCGGGGGGAAACACTGAAGCTTTCTTT
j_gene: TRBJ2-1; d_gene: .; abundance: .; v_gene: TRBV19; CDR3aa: CASSIGGTSYNEQFF; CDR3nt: TGTGCCAGTAGTATAGGCGGGACCTCCTACAATGAGCAGTTCTTC
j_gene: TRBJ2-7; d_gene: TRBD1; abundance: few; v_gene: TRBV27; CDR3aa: CASSWTGGSSYEQYF; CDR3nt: TGTGCCAGCAGCTGGACAGGGGGCAGCTCCTACGAGCAGTACTTC
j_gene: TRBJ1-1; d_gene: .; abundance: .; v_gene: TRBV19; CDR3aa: CASSIPQGVFPEAFF; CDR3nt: TGTGCCAGTAGTATACCACAGGGCGTTTTTCCTGAAGCTTTCTTT
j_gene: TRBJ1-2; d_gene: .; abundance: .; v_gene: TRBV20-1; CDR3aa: CSASTGSGGYTF; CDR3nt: TGCAGTGCTAGTACAGGGAGCGGAGGCTACACCTTC
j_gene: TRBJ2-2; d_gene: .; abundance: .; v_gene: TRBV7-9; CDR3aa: CASSLRATGELFF; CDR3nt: TGTGCCAGCAGCTTACGAGCCACCGGGGAGCTGTTTTTT
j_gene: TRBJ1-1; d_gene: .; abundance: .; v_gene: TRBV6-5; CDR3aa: CASSPSRGFVTEAFF; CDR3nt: TGTGCCAGCAGTCCGAGTCGGGGGTTTGTTACTGAAGCTTTCTTT
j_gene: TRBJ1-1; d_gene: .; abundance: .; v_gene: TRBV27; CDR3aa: CASSSQGSWTEAFF; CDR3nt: TGTGCCAGCAGTTCCCAGGGGTCATGGACTGAAGCTTTCTTT
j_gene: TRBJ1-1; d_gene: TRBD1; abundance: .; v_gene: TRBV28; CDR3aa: CASRLDRVSTEAFF; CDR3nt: TGTGCCAGCAGACTGGACAGGGTTTCTACTGAAGCTTTCTTT
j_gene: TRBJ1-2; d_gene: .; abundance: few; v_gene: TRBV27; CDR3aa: CASSLLKQGYTF; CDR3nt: TGTGCCAGCAGTTTATTAAAACAGGGCTACACCTTC
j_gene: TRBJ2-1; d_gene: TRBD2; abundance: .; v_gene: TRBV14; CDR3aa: CASSHGTSGGVSSYNEQFF; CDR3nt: TGTGCCAGCAGCCACGGGACTAGCGGGGGTGTAAGCTCCTACAATGAGCAGTTCTTC
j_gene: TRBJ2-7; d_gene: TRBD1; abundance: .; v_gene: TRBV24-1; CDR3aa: CATSPGQGYEQYF; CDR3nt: TGTGCCACCAGTCCGGGACAGGGCTACGAGCAGTACTTC
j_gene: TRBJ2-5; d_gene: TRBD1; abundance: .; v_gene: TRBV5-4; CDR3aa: CASSFGQGGRETQYF; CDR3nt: TGTGCCAGCAGCTTCGGACAGGGAGGTAGGGAGACCCAGTACTTC
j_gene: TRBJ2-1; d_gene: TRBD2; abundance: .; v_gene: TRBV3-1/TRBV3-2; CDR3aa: CASSQDTAGGNEQFF; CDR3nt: TGTGCCAGCAGCCAAGACACCGCGGGGGGGAATGAGCAGTTCTTC
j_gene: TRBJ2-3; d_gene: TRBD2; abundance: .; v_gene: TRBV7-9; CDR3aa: CASSLTSGGNTQYF; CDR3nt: TGTGCCAGCAGCTTGACTAGCGGGGGGAATACGCAGTATTTT
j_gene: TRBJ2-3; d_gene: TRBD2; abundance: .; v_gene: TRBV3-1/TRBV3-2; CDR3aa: CASSPGTNLALNTQYF; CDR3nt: TGTGCCAGCAGCCCCGGGACTAACCTCGCCTTAAATACGCAGTATTTT
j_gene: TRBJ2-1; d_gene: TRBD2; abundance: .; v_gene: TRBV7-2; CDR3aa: CASSGGLLAGGPTYNEQFF; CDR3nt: TGTGCCAGCAGCGGCGGCCTACTAGCGGGGGGGCCGACCTACAATGAGCAGTTCTTC
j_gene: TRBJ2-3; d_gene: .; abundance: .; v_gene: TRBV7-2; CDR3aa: CASSLQSGSTDTQYF; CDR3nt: TGTGCCAGCAGCTTACAATCCGGGAGCACAGATACGCAGTATTTT
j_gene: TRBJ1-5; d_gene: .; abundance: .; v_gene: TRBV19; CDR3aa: CASNQGSQPQHF; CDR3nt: TGTGCCAGTAACCAGGGAAGTCAGCCCCAGCATTTT
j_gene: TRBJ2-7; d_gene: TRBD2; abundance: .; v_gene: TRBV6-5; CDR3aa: CASTTLAAPYEQYF; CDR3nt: TGTGCCAGCACCACACTAGCGGCCCCCTACGAGCAGTACTTC
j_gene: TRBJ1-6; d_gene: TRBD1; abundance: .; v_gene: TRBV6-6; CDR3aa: CASTRGTGTLNSPLHF; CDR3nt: TGTGCCAGCACCCGAGGGACAGGCACCCTCAATTCACCCCTCCACTTT
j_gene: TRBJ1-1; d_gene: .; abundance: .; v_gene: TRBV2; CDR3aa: CASSEGELNTEAFF; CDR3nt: TGTGCCAGCAGTGAAGGGGAGTTGAACACTGAAGCTTTCTTT
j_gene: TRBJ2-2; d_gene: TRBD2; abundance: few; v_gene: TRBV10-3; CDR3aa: CAASGRRGRGGELFF; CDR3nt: TGTGCCGCCAGCGGAAGGCGGGGGAGGGGCGGGGAGCTGTTTTTT
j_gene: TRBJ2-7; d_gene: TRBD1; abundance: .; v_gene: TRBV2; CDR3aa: CASSGQDYEQYF; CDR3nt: TGTGCCAGCAGCGGACAGGACTACGAGCAGTACTTC
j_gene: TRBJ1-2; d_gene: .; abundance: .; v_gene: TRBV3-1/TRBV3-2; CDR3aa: CASSHGQPMNGYTF; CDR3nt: TGTGCCAGCAGCCACGGACAGCCCATGAATGGCTACACCTTC
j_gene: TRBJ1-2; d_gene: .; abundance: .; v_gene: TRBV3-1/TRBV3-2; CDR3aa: CASSQEEDGGGYTF; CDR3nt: TGTGCCAGCAGCCAAGAAGAGGACGGCGGGGGCTACACCTTC